This TCR beta chain was found in a study of blood T cell repertoires in COVID-19. As for the study in general: Spain, Italy and the United States supplied samples that represented acute and convalescent COVID-19. The cDNA or gDNA used as material had been derived from T cells, B-cell-depleted T cells, or PBMCs.

Original processing notes: Amplification of reference gene primers provided the estimated nucleated cell counts. This table comes from immunoSEQ multiplex PCR, and its TCRdb copy is limited to in-frame clones, with some not included. V and J calls and clone size come straight from that table; D and trimming were deduced from the DNA. The repertoire holds roughly 160,000 clones, 83% seen once, with roughly 1.9% in the top ten. The receptor was derived from a woman of 80 years or more with acute or convalescent COVID-19. Sequencing used peripheral blood.

The CDR3 spells CASSLSGANSPLHF. The CDR3 DNA is TGTGCCAGCAGCTTATCGGGTGCTAATTCACCCCTCCACTTT. This chain connects TRBV7-9 to TRBJ1-6; no firm D call. Per the germline V gene, CDR1 is SEHNR and CDR2 is FQNEAQ (reference sequence). V dropped 2 bases and J dropped 6 bases, with 8 bases sitting between them. This CDR3 is built from 14 residues.